These T cell receptor beta chains were read from a single sample in a study of T cells in Graves' hyperthyroidism and ophthalmopathy. MiXCR was run by TCRdb on the multiplex PCR reads, yielding one entry per CDR3 protein. Of 550,000 to 800,000 distinct CDR3 sequences in the sample, over 15% were seen once. Sample: blood. The receptors originated from a man younger than 35 with Graves' hyperthyroidism. CDR3s include the opening cysteine and the closing phenylalanine or tryptophan. The order of the fields is CDR3 DNA, CDR3 protein, V gene, D gene, CDR3 length, J gene, clone size. The D gene is left open where the match is weak. Rows may omit the clone size; those that give it use once, few, many or a size class.

DNA: TGTGCCAGCAGTTTTGACGGGAGGTCGTACGAGCAGTACTTC
CDR3: CASSFDGRSYEQYF
V: TRBV28
D: TRBD2
length: 14
J: TRBJ2-7
size: many

DNA: TGTGCCAGCAGTTTTACGGAGAACTACGAGCAGTACTTC
CDR3: CASSFTENYEQYF
V: TRBV27
D: -
length: 13
J: TRBJ2-7
size: many

DNA: TGTGCCAGCAGCGCCGGGACAGCATTTGCAACTAATGAAAAACTGTTTTTT
CDR3: CASSAGTAFATNEKLFF
V: TRBV7-8
D: TRBD1
length: 17
J: TRBJ1-4
size: few

DNA: TGTGCCAGCAGGCGGACGGGTAGCAATCAGCCCCAGCATTTT
CDR3: CASRRTGSNQPQHF
V: TRBV27
D: -
length: 14
J: TRBJ1-5
size: -

DNA: TGTGCCAGCAGGGGGCCCGTAAACATTCAGTACTTC
CDR3: CASRGPVNIQYF
V: TRBV2
D: -
length: 12
J: TRBJ2-4
size: -

DNA: TGTGCCAGCAGCCGGAATTACAATGAGCAGTTCTTC
CDR3: CASSRNYNEQFF
V: TRBV11-2
D: -
length: 12
J: TRBJ2-1
size: many

DNA: TGTGCCAGCAGTGTCCGGGACAGGGATGGTGGCAATCAGCCCCAGCATTTT
CDR3: CASSVRDRDGGNQPQHF
V: TRBV6-1
D: TRBD1
length: 17
J: TRBJ1-5
size: -

DNA: TGTGCCAGCAGTCCACTAGCGGGGCTAGCCAAAAACATTCAGTACTTC
CDR3: CASSPLAGLAKNIQYF
V: TRBV2
D: TRBD2
length: 16
J: TRBJ2-4
size: -

DNA: TGTGCCAGCTACAGGGGGCGGAACACTGAAGCTTTCTTT
CDR3: CASYRGRNTEAFF
V: TRBV18
D: TRBD1
length: 13
J: TRBJ1-1
size: -

DNA: TGTGCCAGCAGAGCTAGATATTACTACGAGCAGTACTTC
CDR3: CASRARYYYEQYF
V: TRBV6-2/TRBV6-3
D: -
length: 13
J: TRBJ2-7
size: few

DNA: TGTGCCAGCAGTCCCTCTTTAATGCGAGAAAAACTGTTTTTT
CDR3: CASSPSLMREKLFF
V: TRBV27
D: -
length: 14
J: TRBJ1-4
size: many

DNA: TGCAGTGCTCGAAAGCGGACCTCCTACGAGCAGTACTTC
CDR3: CSARKRTSYEQYF
V: TRBV20-1
D: -
length: 13
J: TRBJ2-7
size: many

DNA: TGTGCCAGCAGCCCCCCTCCCGACGGAGCTTTGACCTACGAGCAGTACTTC
CDR3: CASSPPPDGALTYEQYF
V: TRBV7-9
D: -
length: 17
J: TRBJ2-7
size: few

DNA: TGTGCCAGCAGTTTAGAGGGGTTTGAAGGGGATACGCAGTATTTT
CDR3: CASSLEGFEGDTQYF
V: TRBV7-7
D: -
length: 15
J: TRBJ2-3
size: many

DNA: TGTGCCAGCAGCTTAACAGCGGGAAGCACAGATACGCAGTATTTT
CDR3: CASSLTAGSTDTQYF
V: TRBV7-3
D: TRBD2
length: 15
J: TRBJ2-3
size: -

DNA: TGTGCCACCAGTGCCGTCGACAGGGGAAACTATGGCTACACCTTC
CDR3: CATSAVDRGNYGYTF
V: TRBV15
D: TRBD1
length: 15
J: TRBJ1-2
size: -

DNA: TGTGCCAGCAGTTACTCTTTAGCGGGGGGCTACGAGCAGTACTTC
CDR3: CASSYSLAGGYEQYF
V: TRBV6-2/TRBV6-3
D: TRBD2
length: 15
J: TRBJ2-7
size: -

DNA: TGTGCCAGCTCACCACGTAGCGATCGCGCAGATACGCAGTATTTT
CDR3: CASSPRSDRADTQYF
V: TRBV18
D: -
length: 15
J: TRBJ2-3
size: many

DNA: TGTGCCAGCAGTGAAACGGGGCCGCTCTACGAGCAGTACTTC
CDR3: CASSETGPLYEQYF
V: TRBV6-1
D: -
length: 14
J: TRBJ2-7
size: many

DNA: TGTGCCAGTAAGGAGGCTAGGACCGGGGAGCTGTTTTTT
CDR3: CASKEARTGELFF
V: TRBV27
D: -
length: 13
J: TRBJ2-2
size: few

DNA: TGTGCCAGCAGCCCGCCGGGGGATGAAAAACTGTTTTTT
CDR3: CASSPPGDEKLFF
V: TRBV11-2
D: -
length: 13
J: TRBJ1-4
size: many

DNA: TGTGCCAGCAGTGAGGAAAGGAGGGTTCCAGATACGCAGTATTTT
CDR3: CASSEERRVPDTQYF
V: TRBV2
D: -
length: 15
J: TRBJ2-3
size: few

DNA: TGTGCCAGCAGCCCCCGACTAGCGGGAGAAGCAGATACGCAGTATTTT
CDR3: CASSPRLAGEADTQYF
V: TRBV11-3
D: TRBD2
length: 16
J: TRBJ2-3
size: once

DNA: TGTGCCAGCAGTTTAGCTGAAGTGTGGAGGGGGACTAGCGGTCCGGGTGAGCAGTTCTTC
CDR3: CASSLAEVWRGTSGPGEQFF
V: TRBV12-3/TRBV12-4
D: TRBD2
length: 20
J: TRBJ2-1
size: -

DNA: TGTGCCAGCAGCTACAGACTAGCGGGAAGGAATGAGCAGTTCTTC
CDR3: CASSYRLAGRNEQFF
V: TRBV14
D: TRBD2
length: 15
J: TRBJ2-1
size: many

DNA: TGTGCCAGCAGCACCGGACAGGGGGGCTTCAATGAGCAGTTCTTC
CDR3: CASSTGQGGFNEQFF
V: TRBV9
D: TRBD1
length: 15
J: TRBJ2-1
size: -

DNA: TGTGCCAGCAGTGGGACCTGGGGCTACGAGCAGTACTTC
CDR3: CASSGTWGYEQYF
V: TRBV28
D: -
length: 13
J: TRBJ2-7
size: -

DNA: TGTGCCAGCAGTTTACTAGCGCACGGGGAGCTGTTTTTT
CDR3: CASSLLAHGELFF
V: TRBV28
D: -
length: 13
J: TRBJ2-2
size: many

DNA: TGTGCCACCAGTGATGAGGGACAGATCACCGGGGAGCTGTTTTTT
CDR3: CATSDEGQITGELFF
V: TRBV24-1
D: TRBD1
length: 15
J: TRBJ2-2
size: -

DNA: TGTGCCACCAGCAGAGAACGGCAGGACACAGATACGCAGTATTTT
CDR3: CATSRERQDTDTQYF
V: TRBV15
D: -
length: 15
J: TRBJ2-3
size: few

DNA: TGTGCCAGCAGCTTGGGGGGGGCCGGCACAGATACGCAGTATTTT
CDR3: CASSLGGAGTDTQYF
V: TRBV9
D: -
length: 15
J: TRBJ2-3
size: few

DNA: TGTGCCAGCAGTTTATCGGACCTTAACTATGGCTACACCTTC
CDR3: CASSLSDLNYGYTF
V: TRBV28
D: -
length: 14
J: TRBJ1-2
size: many

DNA: TGTGCCAGCAGCCGGGGACAGGTAACCTACAATGAGCAGTTCTTC
CDR3: CASSRGQVTYNEQFF
V: TRBV12-3/TRBV12-4
D: TRBD1
length: 15
J: TRBJ2-1
size: -

DNA: TGTGCCAGCTCACCAGGACTCGACGACGAGCAGCACTTC
CDR3: CASSPGLDDEQHF
V: TRBV18
D: -
length: 13
J: TRBJ2-7
size: -

DNA: TGTTCCAGCAGCTTAGGGCAGGGTAACGGCTACACCTTC
CDR3: CSSSLGQGNGYTF
V: TRBV7-9
D: -
length: 13
J: TRBJ1-2
size: few

DNA: TGTGCCGGCAGTGGAACGACAGTTTATAGCAATCAGCCCCAGCATTTT
CDR3: CAGSGTTVYSNQPQHF
V: TRBV28
D: -
length: 16
J: TRBJ1-5
size: few

DNA: TGTGCCAGCAGCCTGGAGGCCTCTTCGGGGGAGACCCAGTACTTC
CDR3: CASSLEASSGETQYF
V: TRBV5-6
D: -
length: 15
J: TRBJ2-5
size: few

DNA: TGCAGTGCTAGGAGACAGGGGACCACCTACGAGCAGTACTTC
CDR3: CSARRQGTTYEQYF
V: TRBV20-1
D: TRBD1
length: 14
J: TRBJ2-7
size: many

DNA: TGTGCCAGCAGCCGACGCGTCGGACAGGGTCCTCAAGAGACCCAGTACTTC
CDR3: CASSRRVGQGPQETQYF
V: TRBV3-1
D: TRBD1
length: 17
J: TRBJ2-5
size: many

DNA: TGTGCCAGCAAAAGTATAGGCGGCAGCCACGAGCAGTACTTC
CDR3: CASKSIGGSHEQYF
V: TRBV2
D: -
length: 14
J: TRBJ2-7
size: many

DNA: TGCGCCAGCAGCCATACGATAGCGGGAGGGATCTCCTACGAGCAGTACTTC
CDR3: CASSHTIAGGISYEQYF
V: TRBV5-1
D: TRBD2
length: 17
J: TRBJ2-7
size: few

DNA: TGTGCCAGCAGGGGACAGGGGGGGTCTGGGGCCAACGTCCTGACTTTC
CDR3: CASRGQGGSGANVLTF
V: TRBV28
D: TRBD1
length: 16
J: TRBJ2-6
size: -

DNA: TGCGCCAGCAGCCAAGGTCGGGGACGGTTTAATGAAAAACTGTTTTTT
CDR3: CASSQGRGRFNEKLFF
V: TRBV4-1
D: -
length: 16
J: TRBJ1-4
size: few